These T cell receptor beta chains were read from a single sample in a study of cytomegalovirus exposure and HLA in healthy donors. Profiling relied on immunoSEQ multiplex PCR, and the TCRdb table lists in-frame clones only, not all of them. The table lists over 45,000 clones, around 90% of them singletons, with roughly 1% in the top ten. Sequenced: PBMCs. Source of these receptors: a man aged 18 to 35 in good health and CMV-seronegative. The CDR3 runs from the conserved cysteine through the conserved F or W. A D gene is named only where the DNA matches it firmly.

J gene: TRBJ2-3; D gene: TRBD1; V gene: TRBV6-4; CDR3 protein: CASSDAGGGTDTQYF
J gene: TRBJ2-7; D gene: TRBD1; V gene: TRBV7-9; CDR3 protein: CASSIPGQGYHEQYF
J gene: TRBJ2-7; D gene: NA; V gene: TRBV4-2; CDR3 protein: CASSQGSRYPGYEQYF
J gene: TRBJ2-1; D gene: NA; V gene: TRBV5-5; CDR3 protein: CASSLIPEGAYNEQFF
J gene: TRBJ2-3; D gene: NA; V gene: TRBV9; CDR3 protein: CASSVSGRGTDTQYF
J gene: TRBJ2-7; D gene: NA; V gene: TRBV28; CDR3 protein: CASRRTMIPYEQYF
J gene: TRBJ2-7; D gene: NA; V gene: TRBV2; CDR3 protein: CASSEPSYEQYF
J gene: TRBJ2-3; D gene: NA; V gene: TRBV11-3; CDR3 protein: CASSFGLGEDTQYF
J gene: TRBJ1-2; D gene: NA; V gene: TRBV6-1; CDR3 protein: CASRGATPQYGYTF
J gene: TRBJ2-1; D gene: NA; V gene: TRBV27; CDR3 protein: CASSIRESSYNEQFF
J gene: TRBJ2-2; D gene: TRBD2; V gene: TRBV19; CDR3 protein: CASSMGLAAGELFF
J gene: TRBJ2-1; D gene: TRBD1; V gene: TRBV27; CDR3 protein: CASSPRTGNEQFF
J gene: TRBJ1-4; D gene: TRBD1; V gene: TRBV4-1; CDR3 protein: CASSQEGDRGRQLFF
J gene: TRBJ1-2; D gene: TRBD1; V gene: TRBV5-4; CDR3 protein: CASSLDSGTAFSNYGYTF
J gene: TRBJ1-2; D gene: TRBD1; V gene: TRBV7-9; CDR3 protein: CASRDPGTGSSDGYTF
J gene: TRBJ2-5; D gene: NA; V gene: TRBV10-3; CDR3 protein: CAASNRGGETQYF
J gene: TRBJ1-1; D gene: NA; V gene: TRBV2; CDR3 protein: CASSYRGDTEAFF
J gene: TRBJ2-1; D gene: NA; V gene: TRBV6-6; CDR3 protein: CASIKTTGITVNEQFF
J gene: TRBJ2-1; D gene: NA; V gene: TRBV14; CDR3 protein: CASSLQPSVKQFF
J gene: TRBJ2-1; D gene: NA; V gene: TRBV6-5; CDR3 protein: CASSPLGGNEQFF
J gene: TRBJ1-2; D gene: NA; V gene: TRBV9; CDR3 protein: CASSPQDSRYGYTF
J gene: TRBJ1-1; D gene: NA; V gene: TRBV11-2; CDR3 protein: CASSLVGGNTEAFF
J gene: TRBJ1-3; D gene: TRBD1; V gene: TRBV28; CDR3 protein: CATLTGSGNTIYF
J gene: TRBJ2-2; D gene: TRBD2; V gene: TRBV4-2; CDR3 protein: CASSQLTGGALAGELFF
J gene: TRBJ2-5; D gene: TRBD2; V gene: TRBV30; CDR3 protein: CAWSGGEGLQETQYF
J gene: TRBJ2-1; D gene: TRBD1; V gene: TRBV18; CDR3 protein: CASSSLPQGRNEQFF
J gene: TRBJ2-3; D gene: TRBD1; V gene: TRBV19; CDR3 protein: CASSIGTGLANTQYF
J gene: TRBJ1-4; D gene: TRBD1; V gene: TRBV18; CDR3 protein: CASSPRVQGVDEKLFF
J gene: TRBJ2-3; D gene: NA; V gene: TRBV7-3; CDR3 protein: CASSLTRIDTQYF
J gene: TRBJ2-7; D gene: NA; V gene: TRBV15; CDR3 protein: CATSVGLASYEQYF
J gene: TRBJ2-1; D gene: TRBD2; V gene: TRBV5-1; CDR3 protein: CASSLGWYGAGGLLNEQFF
J gene: TRBJ2-1; D gene: TRBD2; V gene: TRBV7-3; CDR3 protein: CASSLERAGLNNEQFF
J gene: TRBJ1-2; D gene: NA; V gene: TRBV4-1; CDR3 protein: CASSQDPGVGYTF
J gene: TRBJ2-3; D gene: TRBD1; V gene: TRBV2; CDR3 protein: CASRKRDRRTDTQYF
J gene: TRBJ2-7; D gene: NA; V gene: TRBV7-3; CDR3 protein: CASSLRLGENYEQYF
J gene: TRBJ1-2; D gene: NA; V gene: TRBV19; CDR3 protein: CASHLDSHYGYTF
J gene: TRBJ2-1; D gene: TRBD2; V gene: TRBV7-3; CDR3 protein: CASSPGTSLYNEQFF
J gene: TRBJ1-1; D gene: NA; V gene: TRBV19; CDR3 protein: CASSMTVNTEAFF
J gene: TRBJ1-5; D gene: NA; V gene: TRBV28; CDR3 protein: CASSPTGTFGGVNQPQHF
J gene: TRBJ2-3; D gene: TRBD2; V gene: TRBV6-1; CDR3 protein: CASSASNPGLAGVDTQYF
J gene: TRBJ2-7; D gene: TRBD1; V gene: TRBV9; CDR3 protein: CASSETGTVYEQYF
J gene: TRBJ1-1; D gene: TRBD1; V gene: TRBV5-4; CDR3 protein: CASRTEQGAVEAFF
J gene: TRBJ2-7; D gene: NA; V gene: TRBV28; CDR3 protein: CASTLGVPPLNEQYF
J gene: TRBJ2-5; D gene: NA; V gene: TRBV4-1; CDR3 protein: CASSQDSRQTQYF
J gene: TRBJ2-1; D gene: NA; V gene: TRBV11-3; CDR3 protein: CASSFRSGYNEQFF
J gene: TRBJ2-2; D gene: TRBD1; V gene: TRBV7-2; CDR3 protein: CASKQTGGTGELFF
J gene: TRBJ2-7; D gene: TRBD1; V gene: TRBV4-1; CDR3 protein: CASSQAGTESSYEQYF
J gene: TRBJ1-2; D gene: NA; V gene: TRBV7-9; CDR3 protein: CASSGGGQFYGYTF
J gene: TRBJ2-7; D gene: TRBD2; V gene: TRBV19; CDR3 protein: CASMPSGAYEQYF
J gene: TRBJ2-5; D gene: NA; V gene: TRBV10-3; CDR3 protein: CAISDSGGKETQYF
J gene: TRBJ2-3; D gene: NA; V gene: TRBV12-2; CDR3 protein: CASRSAPRSGTADAQYF
J gene: TRBJ2-3; D gene: TRBD2; V gene: TRBV13; CDR3 protein: CASSSRLAGGYTQYF
J gene: TRBJ1-5; D gene: TRBD1; V gene: TRBV19; CDR3 protein: CASSSRQGSNQPQHF
J gene: TRBJ2-1; D gene: TRBD2; V gene: TRBV5-5; CDR3 protein: CASSPTPGLAYNEQFF
J gene: TRBJ2-7; D gene: TRBD1; V gene: TRBV28; CDR3 protein: CASTGLGAGQAKKQYF
J gene: TRBJ2-1; D gene: TRBD1; V gene: TRBV29-1; CDR3 protein: CSVEEIEGARSYNEQFF
J gene: TRBJ2-3; D gene: TRBD2; V gene: TRBV7-9; CDR3 protein: CASSSGLAGEADTQYF